Sequencing of this T cell receptor (beta chain) was carried out in a study of blood T cells in healthy people across ages. A second PCR of about 7 to 12 cycles used a sample-barcoded 5' primer and a J-beta primer mix. Through a template-switch adaptor with 12 random nucleotides, each cDNA molecule received a tag. Every sample produced at least 2.5 million CDR3-containing paired-end reads. TCRdb called the 5' RACE reads again in MiXCR, with one record for every CDR3 protein. The sample consists of hundreds of thousands of distinct CDR3 sequences, roughly 44% of them appearing once. The CDR3 is 14 residues long. The germline V gene has CDR1 SGHDN and CDR2 FVKESK. V was trimmed by 4 bases and J by 2 bases, leaving 11 bases between them. Extractions gave at least 6 micrograms of total RNA per sample.

Sequencing was carried out using blood. The receptor was derived from a man aged 55 to 70 in good health. V usage is TRBV14 and J usage is TRBJ2-5; D uncertain. The CDR3 DNA follows: TGTGCCAGCAGCCGCTTAAAGGATCAAGAGACCCAGTACTTC. Translating it yields CASSRLKDQETQYF.